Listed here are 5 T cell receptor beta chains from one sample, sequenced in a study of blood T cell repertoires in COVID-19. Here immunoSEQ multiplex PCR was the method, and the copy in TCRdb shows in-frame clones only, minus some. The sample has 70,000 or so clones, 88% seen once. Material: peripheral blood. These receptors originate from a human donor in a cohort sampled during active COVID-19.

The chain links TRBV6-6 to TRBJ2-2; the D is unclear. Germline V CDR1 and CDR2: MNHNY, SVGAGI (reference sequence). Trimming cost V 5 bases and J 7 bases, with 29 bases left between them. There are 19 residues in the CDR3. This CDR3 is CASSPQGRGTFALIGELFF. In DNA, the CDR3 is TGTGCCAGCAGTCCCCAAGGTCGCGGCACGTTTGCCCTGATCGGGGAGCTGTTTTTT.

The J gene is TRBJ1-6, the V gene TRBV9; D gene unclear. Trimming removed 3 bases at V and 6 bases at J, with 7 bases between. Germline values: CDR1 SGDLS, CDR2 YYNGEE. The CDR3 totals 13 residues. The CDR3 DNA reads TGTGCCAGCAGCGCGGGAGGTAATTCACCCCTCCACTTT. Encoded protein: CASSAGGNSPLHF.

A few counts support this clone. The CDR3 loop reads CASSEQGGGELFF. The CDR3, as DNA: TGTGCCAGCAGTGAACAGGGCGGTGGGGAGCTGTTTTTT. The chain links TRBV2 to TRBJ2-2; TRBD1 might be the D (5 bases). V was trimmed by 2 bases and J by 8 bases, leaving 9 bases between them. The CDR3 is 13 amino acids. Per the germline V gene, CDR1 is SNHLY and CDR2 is FYNNEI.

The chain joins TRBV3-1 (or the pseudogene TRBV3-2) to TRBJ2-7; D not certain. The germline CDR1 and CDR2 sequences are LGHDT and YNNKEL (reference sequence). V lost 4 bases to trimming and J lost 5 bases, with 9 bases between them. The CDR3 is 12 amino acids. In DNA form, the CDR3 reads TGTGCCAGCAGCCGACTTGCCCACGAGCAGTACTTC. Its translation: CASSRLAHEQYF.

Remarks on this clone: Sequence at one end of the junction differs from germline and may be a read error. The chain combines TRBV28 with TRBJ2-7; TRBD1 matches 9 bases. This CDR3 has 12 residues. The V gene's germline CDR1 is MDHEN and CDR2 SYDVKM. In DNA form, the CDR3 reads TGTGCCAGCAGTCCCCTCGGGACAGGGTGTGACTTC. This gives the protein CASSPLGTGCDF.